Each of the 9 T cell receptor beta chains below was sequenced from the same sample in a study of coeliac disease. Produced via immunoSEQ multiplex PCR; TCRdb's table is partial and in-frame only. The data contain roughly 4,600 clones, about four fifths of them singletons. The specimen was lamina propria lymphocytes from the gut. The receptors were gathered from a woman aged 18-29 years with active celiac disease.

J is TRBJ2-7 and V is TRBV28; D not certain. The length of the CDR3 is 14 residues. Germline assignment: CDR1 MDHEN and CDR2 SYDVKM. Trimming pared 4 bases from V and 2 bases from J, leaving 12 bases between. The DNA of the CDR3 is TGTGCCAGCAGTTCGCCAATCTACCCCTACGAGCAGTACTTC. It encodes CASSSPIYPYEQYF.

The V and J genes are TRBV6-6 and TRBJ2-7, with TRBD1 matching 8 bases. Trimming cost V 7 bases and J 8 bases; bases outside gene matches: 19. Germline assignment: CDR1 MNHNY and CDR2 SVGAGI (reference sequence). CDR3 length equals 16 residues. The CDR3 spells CASTSARGPQFGQQYF. CDR3 DNA sequence: TGTGCCAGCACTTCAGCCAGGGGGCCCCAGTTTGGTCAGCAGTACTTC.

The genes are TRBV7-3 and TRBJ2-2; perhaps TRBD1 as D (5 bases). The germline V and J ends were trimmed by 5 bases and 1 base, with 8 bases remaining between them. Germline CDR1 reads SGHTA; CDR2 reads FQGTGA. The CDR3 loop spans 14 amino acids. The CDR3 DNA reads as TGTGCCAGCAGCCAGACAGTGAACACCGGGGAGCTGTTTTTT. Amino acids: CASSQTVNTGELFF.

The rearrangement uses TRBV6-1 and TRBJ2-6; TRBD2 is a possible D gene (6 bases). Germline loops: CDR1 MNHNS, CDR2 SASEGT. The length of the CDR3 is 13 residues. Between the trimmed V and J ends, which lost 8 bases and 4 bases, there was a span of 9 bases. The CDR3, as DNA: TGTGCCAGCGGGGGGAGCGGGGCCAACGTCCTGACTTTC. Translation gives CASGGSGANVLTF.

The chain has TRBV7-9 and TRBJ2-7, with 12 positions matching TRBD2. Per germline, CDR1 SEHNR and CDR2 FQNEAQ (reference sequence). There are 14 residues in the CDR3. J gave up 7 bases and V 5 bases, and 6 bases lay outside the gene matches. CDR3 sequence (DNA): TGTGCCAGCAGCCCGGGACTAGCGGGTTCTGAGCAGTACTTC. Translating it yields CASSPGLAGSEQYF.

This clone was recorded a few times. This chain joins TRBV11-2 and TRBJ2-7, with D unclear. Trimming stripped 1 base from V and 3 bases from J, with 7 bases between. CDR3 size: 13 residues. CDR1 SGHAT and CDR2 FQNNGV come from the germline V gene. Here the CDR3 DNA reads TGTGCCAGCAGCTTAGGTACAGACTACGAGCAGTACTTC. It yields the protein CASSLGTDYEQYF. Complete variable domain (other parts from reference TRBV11-2 and TRBJ2-7): EAGVAQSPRYKIIEKRQSVAFWCNPISGHATLYWYQQILGQGPKLLIQFQNNGVVDDSQLPKDRFSAERLKGVDSTLKIQPAKLEDSAVYLCASSLGTDYEQYFGPGTRLTVT.

J is TRBJ2-2 and V is TRBV10-3; 7 nucleotides line up with TRBD2. Per germline, CDR1 ENHRY and CDR2 SYGVKD. Trimming cost V 2 bases and J 2 bases; bases outside gene matches: 8. The CDR3 covers 17 residues. In DNA form, the CDR3 reads TGTGCCATCAGTGAGCCTTGGGCGGGAGATAACACCGGGGAGCTGTTTTTT. It codes for CAISEPWAGDNTGELFF.

This sequence joins TRBV7-2 and TRBJ2-3, with a weak D call TRBD2 (7 bases). The CDR3 contains 17 residues. Germline V gene data show CDR1 as SGHTA and CDR2 as FQGNSA. Trimming stripped 5 bases from V and 0 bases from J, with 18 bases between. Here the CDR3 reads CASSPFAGASSTDTQYF. The CDR3 region has the DNA TGTGCCAGCAGCCCGTTTGCGGGGGCTTCTAGCACAGATACGCAGTATTTT.

The V call is TRBV7-9, the J call TRBJ1-1; TRBD1 matches 9 bases. The CDR3 sequence is 13 residues long. V lost 6 bases, J lost 6 bases, and 5 bases stayed unmatched. Germline V gene sequence: CDR1 SEHNR, CDR2 FQNEAQ (reference sequence). Written as DNA, the CDR3 is TGTGCCAGCAGTACAGGGGGCCCGGCTGAAGCTTTCTTT. It is translated as CASSTGGPAEAFF.